This T cell receptor beta chain is drawn from a study of T-cell reconstitution after alpha-beta-depleted transplantation in children. Study-level findings and limits: Diversity of TCRbeta at day 60 was high in some patients, arising from surviving recipient T cells and thymic progenitors. The origin of alpha-beta T cells about two months after transplant was reportedly several hundred expanded graft clones. Newly generated T cells supplied most T-cell counts and diversity one year post-transplant.

Details on this clonotype: Its antigen is still unknown.

Unique molecular identifiers were used in preparing the TCRbeta library. TCRdb reprocessed the PCR reads with MiXCR, giving one entry per CDR3 protein. This sample has roughly 570,000 distinct CDR3 sequences; 25% to 30% occur once, and the top ten carry 36%. V dropped 5 bases and J dropped 4 bases, with 14 bases sitting between them. This CDR3 is 14 amino acids long. The germline CDR1 and CDR2 sequences are LGHDT and YNNKEL (reference sequence). The input for sequencing was PBMCs, taken before TCRalphabeta/CD19-depleted stem cell transplant. This clonotype was sampled from a boy under two years old with Wiskott-Aldrich syndrome, due to receive a stem cell transplant. The V and J genes are TRBV3-1 and TRBJ2-5; a possible D gene is TRBD1 (5 bases). The CDR3 DNA is TGTGCCAGCAGCTACCCGGGTCAGGGAGAGACCCAGTACTTC. Translated, it gives CASSYPGQGETQYF.